This TCR beta chain is drawn from a study of spatial heterogeneity in lung cancer. TCRdb re-called the 5' RACE reads with MiXCR, one entry per CDR3 protein. Seen here are about 1,100 distinct CDR3 sequences, just under 45% observed once, and the top ten hold approximately 20%. As for time point: blood at routine non-recurrence follow-up after resection. Regarding this clonotype: This beta chain appears as a stray read in a library generated for alpha chains; its size is not informative.

The junction had 3 bases not matched to a gene; V was cut back by 1 base and J by 0 bases. Looked up from germline, CDR1 is SGHTA and CDR2 is FQGNSA. This CDR3 region has 16 residues. This sequence joins TRBV7-2 and TRBJ2-3; 8 nucleotides match TRBD2. The clonotype comes from a female donor with early-stage non-small cell lung cancer. This material consisted of PBMCs, taken at follow-up. CDR3 DNA sequence: TGTGCCAGCAGCTTAGGGCCTAGCGGGAGCACAGATACGCAGTATTTT. This encodes CASSLGPSGSTDTQYF.